This is a list of T cell receptor beta chains from one sample in a study of CD8 T cells in Susac syndrome. TCRdb fed the immunoSEQ multiplex PCR reads into MiXCR, producing one record per CDR3 protein. The repertoire consists of some 140,000 distinct CDR3 sequences, with 95% occurring once and the leading ten covering approximately 0.17%. The sample comprised CD8+ T cells from PBMCs. The receptors here all came from a human donor with Susac syndrome. The CDR3 runs from the conserved cysteine through the conserved F or W. Each record gives: CDR3 length, J gene, clone size, D gene, V gene, CDR3 DNA, CDR3 protein. A D gene is named only where the DNA matches it firmly. A row's size may be missing; if present it is once, few, many or a size class.

cdr3_length: 15
j_call: TRBJ2-7
clone_size: -
d_call: -
v_call: TRBV4-1
cdr3_nt: TGCGCCAGCAGCCAACTGGGGCTGGTAGCCTACGAGCAGTACTTC
cdr3_aa: CASSQLGLVAYEQYF

cdr3_length: 13
j_call: TRBJ1-3
clone_size: -
d_call: TRBD1
v_call: TRBV20-1
cdr3_nt: TGCAGTGTTCCGGGACAGTCGGGAAACACCATATATTTT
cdr3_aa: CSVPGQSGNTIYF

cdr3_length: 13
j_call: TRBJ1-1
clone_size: -
d_call: -
v_call: TRBV28
cdr3_nt: TGTGCCAGCAGTTTTACCGAGAACACTGAAGCTTTCTTT
cdr3_aa: CASSFTENTEAFF

cdr3_length: 12
j_call: TRBJ2-4
clone_size: -
d_call: -
v_call: TRBV30
cdr3_nt: TGTGCCTGGAGTGCCTACGATGGCATTCAGTACTTC
cdr3_aa: CAWSAYDGIQYF

cdr3_length: 11
j_call: TRBJ2-5
clone_size: few
d_call: -
v_call: TRBV27
cdr3_nt: TGTGCCAGCAGTTTCAAAGAGACCCAGTACTTC
cdr3_aa: CASSFKETQYF

cdr3_length: 17
j_call: TRBJ2-4
clone_size: -
d_call: TRBD1
v_call: TRBV7-9
cdr3_nt: TGTGCCAGCAGCTTTTCCGGGACAGATGTATCCAAAAACATTCAGTACTTC
cdr3_aa: CASSFSGTDVSKNIQYF

cdr3_length: 13
j_call: TRBJ2-3
clone_size: -
d_call: -
v_call: TRBV6-6
cdr3_nt: TGTGCCAGCGGAGCGGCTAGCACAGATACGCAGTATTTT
cdr3_aa: CASGAASTDTQYF

cdr3_length: 11
j_call: TRBJ2-4
clone_size: -
d_call: -
v_call: TRBV6-2/TRBV6-3
cdr3_nt: TGTGCCAGCAGTCCTGGAAACATTCAGTACTTC
cdr3_aa: CASSPGNIQYF

cdr3_length: 18
j_call: TRBJ2-1
clone_size: -
d_call: -
v_call: TRBV4-2
cdr3_nt: TGTGCCAGCAGCCAAGATTTTCGCTCTAGTCCTACCAACAATGAGCAGTTCTTC
cdr3_aa: CASSQDFRSSPTNNEQFF

cdr3_length: 15
j_call: TRBJ2-7
clone_size: -
d_call: -
v_call: TRBV4-2
cdr3_nt: TGTGCCAGCAGCCAAGGTCTATTACTTACCTACGAGCAGTACTTC
cdr3_aa: CASSQGLLLTYEQYF

cdr3_length: 14
j_call: TRBJ2-2
clone_size: -
d_call: TRBD1
v_call: TRBV29-1
cdr3_nt: TGCAGCGTTGAGACAGGGTGGAACACCGGGGAGCTGTTTTTT
cdr3_aa: CSVETGWNTGELFF

cdr3_length: 21
j_call: TRBJ2-2
clone_size: -
d_call: TRBD2
v_call: TRBV4-2
cdr3_nt: TGTGCCAGCAGGGGGATACCAGGAGCCGGACTAGCGGGAGGAAACACCGGGGAGCTGTTTTTT
cdr3_aa: CASRGIPGAGLAGGNTGELFF

cdr3_length: 14
j_call: TRBJ2-1
clone_size: -
d_call: TRBD2
v_call: TRBV20-1
cdr3_nt: TGCAGTGCGGGGACTAGGAGCTCCTACAATGAGCAGTTCTTC
cdr3_aa: CSAGTRSSYNEQFF

cdr3_length: 15
j_call: TRBJ2-7
clone_size: -
d_call: TRBD1
v_call: TRBV11-2
cdr3_nt: TGTGCCAGCAGCTTAGCGGGACAGGGAGTCTACGAGCAGTACTTC
cdr3_aa: CASSLAGQGVYEQYF

cdr3_length: 13
j_call: TRBJ2-1
clone_size: -
d_call: TRBD2
v_call: TRBV30
cdr3_nt: TGTGCGTGCGGGGCGGGGGGGATGGATGAGCAGTTCTTC
cdr3_aa: CACGAGGMDEQFF

cdr3_length: 12
j_call: TRBJ2-4
clone_size: -
d_call: -
v_call: TRBV28
cdr3_nt: TGTGCCAGCAGTTACAACAAAAACATTCAGTACTTC
cdr3_aa: CASSYNKNIQYF

cdr3_length: 10
j_call: TRBJ1-2
clone_size: -
d_call: -
v_call: TRBV12-3/TRBV12-4
cdr3_nt: TGTGCCAGGATTGGGGATGGCTACACCTTC
cdr3_aa: CARIGDGYTF

cdr3_length: 15
j_call: TRBJ1-2
clone_size: -
d_call: -
v_call: TRBV7-9
cdr3_nt: TGTGCCAGCAATCCTCGCGGTGGGGCTAACTATGGCTACACCTTC
cdr3_aa: CASNPRGGANYGYTF

cdr3_length: 11
j_call: TRBJ1-2
clone_size: -
d_call: -
v_call: TRBV19
cdr3_nt: TGTGCCAGTAGCAGTCGCCATGGCTACACCTTC
cdr3_aa: CASSSRHGYTF

cdr3_length: 14
j_call: TRBJ2-1
clone_size: -
d_call: TRBD2
v_call: TRBV29-1
cdr3_nt: TGCAGCGTGGGGTTAGCGGGAGGCTACAATGAGCAGTTCTTC
cdr3_aa: CSVGLAGGYNEQFF

cdr3_length: 16
j_call: TRBJ1-1
clone_size: -
d_call: -
v_call: TRBV4-2
cdr3_nt: TGTGCCAGCAGCCAATGGTCGACAGGTGCCAACACTGAAGCTTTCTTT
cdr3_aa: CASSQWSTGANTEAFF

cdr3_length: 14
j_call: TRBJ1-5
clone_size: -
d_call: -
v_call: TRBV30
cdr3_nt: TGTGCCTGGAGTGTACGCATTAGCAATCAGCCCCAGCATTTT
cdr3_aa: CAWSVRISNQPQHF

cdr3_length: 15
j_call: TRBJ1-1
clone_size: -
d_call: -
v_call: TRBV4-1
cdr3_nt: TGCGCCAGCAGCCAAGAGGGCAGCTCTAAGGCTGAAGCTTTCTTT
cdr3_aa: CASSQEGSSKAEAFF

cdr3_length: 13
j_call: TRBJ2-1
clone_size: -
d_call: -
v_call: TRBV5-5
cdr3_nt: TGTGCCAGCAGCTCAGGAACGGGCTATGAGCAGTTCTTC
cdr3_aa: CASSSGTGYEQFF

cdr3_length: 14
j_call: TRBJ2-7
clone_size: -
d_call: -
v_call: TRBV13
cdr3_nt: TGTGCCAGCAGCTATCGAGAAGTCTCCTACGAGCAGTACTTC
cdr3_aa: CASSYREVSYEQYF

cdr3_length: 14
j_call: TRBJ2-1
clone_size: -
d_call: -
v_call: TRBV29-1
cdr3_nt: TGCAGCGTTGAAGACGCGGGGAACTACAATGAGCAGTTCTTC
cdr3_aa: CSVEDAGNYNEQFF

cdr3_length: 13
j_call: TRBJ2-7
clone_size: -
d_call: -
v_call: TRBV20-1
cdr3_nt: TGCAGTGCTACCATCGATAGCATCTACGAGCAGTACTTC
cdr3_aa: CSATIDSIYEQYF

cdr3_length: 18
j_call: TRBJ1-1
clone_size: -
d_call: -
v_call: TRBV15
cdr3_nt: TGTGCCACCAGCAGAGATCTCCCTTTACCGACAGGGAACACTGAAGCTTTCTTT
cdr3_aa: CATSRDLPLPTGNTEAFF

cdr3_length: 12
j_call: TRBJ2-1
clone_size: once
d_call: -
v_call: TRBV6-2/TRBV6-3
cdr3_nt: TGTGCCAGCAGTTATTCCACCGCTGTGCAGTTCTTC
cdr3_aa: CASSYSTAVQFF

cdr3_length: 13
j_call: TRBJ2-1
clone_size: -
d_call: -
v_call: TRBV7-2
cdr3_nt: TGTGCCAGCAGCCCCGGACTTTCGGAAGAGCAGTTCTTC
cdr3_aa: CASSPGLSEEQFF

cdr3_length: 16
j_call: TRBJ2-3
clone_size: few
d_call: TRBD1
v_call: TRBV6-2/TRBV6-3
cdr3_nt: TGTGCCAGCAGTTACCGAGGACAGGTATTCACAGATACGCAGTATTTT
cdr3_aa: CASSYRGQVFTDTQYF

cdr3_length: 14
j_call: TRBJ2-5
clone_size: -
d_call: -
v_call: TRBV29-1
cdr3_nt: TGCAGCCAGAACGGAGGGCAGGGGGGAGAGACCCAGTACTTC
cdr3_aa: CSQNGGQGGETQYF